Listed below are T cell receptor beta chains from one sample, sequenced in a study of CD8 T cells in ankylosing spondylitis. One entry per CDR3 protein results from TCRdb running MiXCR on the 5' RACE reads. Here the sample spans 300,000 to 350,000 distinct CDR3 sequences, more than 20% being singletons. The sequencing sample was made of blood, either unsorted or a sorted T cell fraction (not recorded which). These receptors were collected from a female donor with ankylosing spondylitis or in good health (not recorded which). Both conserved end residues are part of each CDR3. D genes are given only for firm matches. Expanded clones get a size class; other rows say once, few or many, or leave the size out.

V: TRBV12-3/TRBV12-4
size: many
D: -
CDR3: CASSWLGNEQYF

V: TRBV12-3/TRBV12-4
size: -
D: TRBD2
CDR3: CASSQLAGSSYEQYF

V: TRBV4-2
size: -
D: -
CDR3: CASSQEWGGTNEKLFF

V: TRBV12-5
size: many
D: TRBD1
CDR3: CASGGPGQGAEQYF

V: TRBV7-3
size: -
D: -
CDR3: CASSLTGANVLTF

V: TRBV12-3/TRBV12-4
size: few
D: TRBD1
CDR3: CASSLLGQGGVQPQHF

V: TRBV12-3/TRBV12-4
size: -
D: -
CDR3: CASSLGQLAKNIQYF

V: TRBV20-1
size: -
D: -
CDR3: CSARDARAADTQYF

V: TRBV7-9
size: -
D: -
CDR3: CASSLKYPFNSGNEQFF

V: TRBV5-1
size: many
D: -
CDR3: CASSPQSNLYEQYF

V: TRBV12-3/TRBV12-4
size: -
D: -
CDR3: CASSLAAETSNQPQHF

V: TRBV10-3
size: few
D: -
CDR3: CAISPGRVDTIYF

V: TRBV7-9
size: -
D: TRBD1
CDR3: CASSLALGTGGAGEQFF

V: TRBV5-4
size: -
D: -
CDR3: CASSGAYTDNEQFF

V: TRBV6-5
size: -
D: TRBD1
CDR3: CASSYAGTGVANQPQHF

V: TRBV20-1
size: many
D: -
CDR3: CSARDAGPTEAFF

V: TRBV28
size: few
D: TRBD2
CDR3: CASSLPGLAGLETQYF

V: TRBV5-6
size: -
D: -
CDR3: CASSLEAVTDTQYF

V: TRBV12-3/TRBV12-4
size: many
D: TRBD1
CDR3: CASSFGTVDYGYTF

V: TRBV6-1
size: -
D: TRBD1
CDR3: CASSAGTATTYEQYF

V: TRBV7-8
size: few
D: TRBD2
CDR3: CASSLDASGRWGGFF

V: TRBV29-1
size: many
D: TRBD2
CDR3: CSAGTSGQDTQYF

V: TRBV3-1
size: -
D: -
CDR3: CASSSEGGRQETQYF

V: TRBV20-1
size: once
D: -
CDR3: CSARGAGGFIQPQHF

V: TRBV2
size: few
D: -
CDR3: CASSARTIREQFF

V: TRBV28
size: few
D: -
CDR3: CASRLGGTEAFF

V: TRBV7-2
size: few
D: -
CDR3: CASSLGFGLSYEQYF

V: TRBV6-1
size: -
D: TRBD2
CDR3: CASSGWTSGGQETQYF

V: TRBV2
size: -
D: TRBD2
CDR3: CASSAGTSVALYEQYF

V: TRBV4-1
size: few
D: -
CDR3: CASSPILRNPGELFF

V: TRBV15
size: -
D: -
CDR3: CATSREPTTGNTIYF

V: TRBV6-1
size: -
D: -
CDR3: CASSRTASNYGYTF

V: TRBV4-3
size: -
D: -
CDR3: CASSPPLWQGYEQYF

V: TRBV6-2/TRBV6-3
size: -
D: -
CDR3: CASSSIGRYNEQFF

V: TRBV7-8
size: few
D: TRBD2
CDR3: CASSSSGKDYNEQFF

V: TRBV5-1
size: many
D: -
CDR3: CASSFSGANVLTF

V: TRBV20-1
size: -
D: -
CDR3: CSAIGDWGEAFF

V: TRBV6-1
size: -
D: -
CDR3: CASSLDRPAWSYEQYF

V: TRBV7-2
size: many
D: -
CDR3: CASSSEQGTYNEQFF

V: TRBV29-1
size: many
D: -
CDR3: CSVAAVPEQFF

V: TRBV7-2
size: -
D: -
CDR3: CASSLEIGYTF

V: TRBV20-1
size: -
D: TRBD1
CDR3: CSAGTGDYEQYF

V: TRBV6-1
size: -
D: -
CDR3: CASTPRRTVNEQFF

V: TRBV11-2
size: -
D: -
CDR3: CASSLKQGPSYSPLHF

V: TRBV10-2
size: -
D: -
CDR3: CASKDSRVNEQYF

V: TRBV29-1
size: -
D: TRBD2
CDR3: CSVVGGEGGETQYF

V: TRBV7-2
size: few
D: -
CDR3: CASSLVGGLVGETQYF

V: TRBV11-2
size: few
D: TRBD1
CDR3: CASSSSYRGVNTGELFF

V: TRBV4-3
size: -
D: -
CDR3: CASSHGLGTVQYEQYF

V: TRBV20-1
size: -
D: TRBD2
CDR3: CSARRLAGASDTQYF

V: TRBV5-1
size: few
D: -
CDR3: CASSLAGDPAPLHF

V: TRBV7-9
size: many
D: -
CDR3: CASSSQGYNEQFF

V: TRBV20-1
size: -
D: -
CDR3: CSARVDGPTNEKLFF

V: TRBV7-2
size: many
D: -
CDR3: CASSQDSYGYTF

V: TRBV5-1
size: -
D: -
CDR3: CASSYGTPSTDTQYF

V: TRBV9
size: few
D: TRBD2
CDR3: CASSVVAGETQYF